A selection of T cell receptor beta chains follows, all from one sample in a study of T cells in Graves' hyperthyroidism and ophthalmopathy. TCRdb fed the multiplex PCR reads into MiXCR, producing one record per CDR3 protein. The sample holds a few hundred thousand distinct CDR3 sequences; over 35% are singletons and the top ten take about two fifths. The sample was peripheral blood or thyroid tissue (not recorded which). These receptor sequences come from an adult woman with Graves' disease, either hyperthyroidism or ophthalmopathy (not recorded which). The CDR3 runs from the conserved cysteine through the conserved F or W. A D gene is named only where the DNA matches it firmly. A clone size is listed for some rows: how often the clone was seen (once, few, many), or a class if it is expanded.

D gene | CDR3 length | clone size | J gene | V gene | CDR3 protein | CDR3 DNA
- | 13 | many | TRBJ2-5 | TRBV7-2 | CASSRAGTETQYF | TGTGCCAGCAGCCGAGCCGGTACAGAGACCCAGTACTTC
- | 13 | - | TRBJ2-2 | TRBV2 | CASTETGAGELFF | TGTGCCAGCACCGAAACGGGCGCCGGGGAGCTGTTTTTT
TRBD1 | 15 | many | TRBJ2-5 | TRBV7-2 | CASSFDRGTGETQYF | TGTGCCAGCAGCTTCGACAGGGGGACAGGGGAGACCCAGTACTTC
- | 12 | - | TRBJ2-5 | TRBV29-1 | CSAARRGETQYF | TGCAGCGCCGCGCGTCGGGGAGAGACCCAGTACTTC
TRBD1 | 17 | many | TRBJ1-2 | TRBV7-9 | CASSSLVGQGSHYGYTF | TGTGCCAGCAGCTCTCTGGTGGGACAGGGAAGCCACTATGGCTACACCTTC
TRBD1 | 15 | many | TRBJ2-5 | TRBV11-2 | CASSPGDRAQETQYF | TGTGCCAGCAGCCCCGGGGACAGGGCACAAGAGACCCAGTACTTC
TRBD2 | 17 | - | TRBJ2-6 | TRBV20-1 | CSARALAGIPGANVLTF | TGCAGTGCTAGGGCCCTAGCGGGGATACCTGGGGCCAACGTCCTGACTTTC
- | 14 | many | TRBJ1-1 | TRBV7-6 | CASSPQGARTEAFF | TGTGCCAGCAGCCCCCAAGGGGCGCGAACTGAAGCTTTCTTT
- | 13 | - | TRBJ1-1 | TRBV2 | CASTSAGNTEAFF | TGTGCCAGCACCAGCGCAGGGAACACTGAAGCTTTCTTT
TRBD2 | 15 | once | TRBJ2-5 | TRBV6-1 | CASRSGSPLQETQYF | TGTGCCAGCCGGAGCGGGAGCCCCCTCCAAGAGACCCAGTACTTC